The source of this TCR beta chain is a study of monozygotic twins with inflammatory bowel disease. Phlebotomy per donor yielded a single 2.5 ml blood sample. The V gene's germline CDR1 is SGHRS and CDR2 YFSETQ. The CDR3 is made up of 16 amino acids. PCR of TCRalpha and TCRbeta cDNA was nested, with two rounds of around 16 and 10 cycles. TCRdb reanalyzed the 5' RACE reads and collapses them to one entry per CDR3 protein, without DNA. Recorded for this sample: around 380,000 distinct CDR3 sequences. The sample consisted of blood. The genes are TRBV5-1 and TRBJ2-5; as DNA is missing, the TRBD1 call by TCRdb cannot be tested. The origin of this receptor is a human donor with ulcerative colitis or Crohn's disease, or a healthy co-twin of an affected twin (not recorded which). The CDR3 protein is CASSPLGTGGQETQYF.